The 14 T cell receptor beta chains below all came from one sample that was sequenced in a study of blood T cell repertoires in COVID-19. Measured with immunoSEQ multiplex PCR; TCRdb has only the in-frame clones, and not every one. The repertoire includes roughly 170,000 clones, 84% of them detected once, and about 12% sits in the top ten. The material sequenced was PBMCs or T cells enriched from blood (not recorded which). The receptor source for this set is a man in his fifties who had recovered from COVID-19.

The genes are TRBV7-8 and TRBJ1-4, with 11 bases lining up with TRBD1. The germline CDR1 and CDR2 sequences are SGHVS and FQNEAQ. The CDR3 contains 16 residues. Trimming at V came to 5 bases and at J to 3 bases, leaving 5 bases not matched to a gene. The CDR3 reads CASSPGQGASNEKLFF. Written as DNA, the CDR3 is TGTGCCAGCAGCCCCGGACAGGGGGCGTCTAATGAAAAACTGTTTTTT.

The V gene is TRBV5-8, the J gene TRBJ2-7; D is uncertain. V was shortened by 4 bases and J by 0 bases, with 11 bases between the two germline ends. Germline lookup yields CDR1 SGHTS and CDR2 YDEGEE. The CDR3 totals 14 residues. The CDR3 protein is CASSLQFLSYEQYF. In DNA, the CDR3 is TGTGCCAGCAGCCTACAGTTCCTCTCCTACGAGCAGTACTTC.

Turning to this clone: Other DNA sequences in the same sample also yield this CDR3. The V and J genes are TRBV30 and TRBJ2-7; D is perhaps TRBD1 (5 bases). The V end was cut by 2 bases, the J end by 1 base, with 6 bases between. This CDR3 spans 12 amino acids. The germline CDR1 and CDR2 sequences are GTSNPN and SVGIG (reference sequence). CDR3 protein: CAWSQGSYEQYF. The CDR3 DNA reads as TGTGCCTGGAGTCAGGGTTCCTACGAGCAGTACTTC.

The chain uses TRBV9 and TRBJ1-4; perhaps TRBD1 as D (5 bases). Looked up from germline, CDR1 is SGDLS and CDR2 is YYNGEE. V dropped 0 bases and J dropped 13 bases, with 19 bases sitting between them. This CDR3 spans 15 amino acids. This CDR3 is CASSVDLSGGSGLFF. DNA of the CDR3: TGTGCCAGCAGCGTAGACCTGTCGGGGGGGTCAGGACTGTTTTTT.

V is TRBV20-1 and J is TRBJ2-3; D unclear. Germline V gives CDR1 DFQATT, CDR2 SNEGSKA (reference sequence). V lost 3 bases, J lost 2 bases, and 6 bases lay in between. The CDR3 totals 12 residues. This CDR3 reads CSASSSTDTQYF. As DNA, the CDR3 is TGCAGTGCTAGTTCCTCCACAGATACGCAGTATTTT.

The V gene is TRBV15, the J gene TRBJ1-1; D might be TRBD1 (5 bases). The CDR3 has 15 residues. Germline CDR1 and CDR2: LNHNV and YYDKDF (reference sequence). Trimming removed 0 bases at V and 12 bases at J, with 20 bases between. DNA of the CDR3: TGTGCCACCAGCAGAGATTCAGGGCTGGTCCCTCGCCCTTTCTTT. Protein: CATSRDSGLVPRPFF.

The rearrangement joins TRBV5-6 to TRBJ1-4, with D possibly being TRBD1 (6 bases). This CDR3 is built from 16 residues. V lost 3 bases and J 0 bases, leaving 12 bases between the germline ends. Germline loops: CDR1 SGHDT, CDR2 YYEEEE. CDR3 DNA sequence: TGTGCCAGCAGCTACCTGCGGACAGCAACTAATGAAAAACTGTTTTTT. The encoded protein is CASSYLRTATNEKLFF.

The V and J genes are TRBV18 and TRBJ2-7; D is unclear. This CDR3 is built from 12 residues. CDR1 and CDR2 (germline): KGHSH, LQKENI. V was cut by 2 bases and J by 5 bases, with 7 bases left in between. The CDR3 nucleotides read TGTGCCAGCTCACCAAAGCACCACGAGCAGTACTTC. This sequence encodes CASSPKHHEQYF.

This clone is a singleton in its sample. CDR3 amino acids: CASSFGGTDGYTF. CDR3 nucleotide sequence: TGCGCCAGCAGCTTTGGGGGCACCGATGGCTACACCTTC. The chain is built from TRBV5-1 and TRBJ1-2; weak D call: TRBD1 (6 bases). This CDR3 contains 13 residues. The germline V gene has CDR1 SGHRS and CDR2 YFSETQ. V was pared by 2 bases and J by 6 bases, with 11 bases between.

As regards this clone: Within the sample, other DNA sequences also encode this same CDR3. The V call is TRBV29-1, the J call TRBJ1-2, with 7 bases identical to TRBD1. CDR1 and CDR2 (germline): SQVTM, ANQGSEA. The junction had 4 bases not matched to a gene; V was cut back by 5 bases and J by 4 bases. CDR3 length: 12 residues. In DNA, the CDR3 is TGCAGCGTTTCAGGGGGAGGCTATGGCTACACCTTC. Amino acids: CSVSGGGYGYTF.

The chain recombines TRBV5-5 with TRBJ1-1; D gene uncertain. The V gene lost 1 base and the J gene lost 7 bases, with 8 bases spanning the gap. Germline CDR1 reads SGHKS; CDR2 reads YYEKEE (reference sequence). The CDR3 runs 12 residues. The CDR3 is CASSLQRYEAFF. The CDR3 DNA follows: TGTGCCAGCAGCTTGCAACGGTATGAAGCTTTCTTT. Together with reference TRBV5-5 and TRBJ1-1, the CDR3 gives the full variable domain: DAGVTQSPTHLIKTRGQQVTLRCSPISGHKSVSWYQQVLGQGPQFIFQYYEKEERGRGNFPDRFSARQFPNYSSELNVNALLLGDSALYLCASSLQRYEAFFGQGTRLTVV.

The chain has TRBV9 and TRBJ2-5; D perhaps matches TRBD1 (5 bases). Between the trimmed V and J ends, which lost 3 bases and 1 base, there was a span of 10 bases. Looked up from germline, CDR1 is SGDLS and CDR2 is YYNGEE. The CDR3 loop spans 14 amino acids. The DNA for the CDR3 is TGTGCCAGCAGCGGAGGACATATCCAAGAGACCCAGTACTTC. Its protein is CASSGGHIQETQYF.

V and J are TRBV5-1 and TRBJ2-1; 9 nucleotides line up with TRBD2. Germline V gene data show CDR1 as SGHRS and CDR2 as YFSETQ. Losses at the gene ends were 1 base for V and 0 bases for J; bases not matched to a gene: 8. The CDR3 consists of 18 residues. The chain's CDR3 is CASSLRSGGPSSYNEQFF. The CDR3 DNA follows: TGCGCCAGCAGCTTGCGAAGCGGGGGGCCGAGCTCCTACAATGAGCAGTTCTTC.

The chain joins TRBV14 to TRBJ1-3; D is unclear. Germline V lookup: CDR1 SGHDN, CDR2 FVKESK. V gave up 4 bases and J gave up 0 bases, with 16 bases separating them. The CDR3 is 17 residues long. The CDR3 region is CASSRRGPVRSGNTIYF. CDR3 DNA sequence: TGTGCCAGCAGCCGCCGTGGGCCAGTTCGCTCTGGAAACACCATATATTTT. The whole variable domain, remainder taken from reference TRBV14 and TRBJ1-3, is EAGVTQFPSHSVIEKGQTVTLRCDPISGHDNLYWYRRVMGKEIKFLLHFVKESKQDESGMPNNRFLAERTGGTYSTLKVQPAELEDSGVYFCASSRRGPVRSGNTIYFGEGSWLTVV.